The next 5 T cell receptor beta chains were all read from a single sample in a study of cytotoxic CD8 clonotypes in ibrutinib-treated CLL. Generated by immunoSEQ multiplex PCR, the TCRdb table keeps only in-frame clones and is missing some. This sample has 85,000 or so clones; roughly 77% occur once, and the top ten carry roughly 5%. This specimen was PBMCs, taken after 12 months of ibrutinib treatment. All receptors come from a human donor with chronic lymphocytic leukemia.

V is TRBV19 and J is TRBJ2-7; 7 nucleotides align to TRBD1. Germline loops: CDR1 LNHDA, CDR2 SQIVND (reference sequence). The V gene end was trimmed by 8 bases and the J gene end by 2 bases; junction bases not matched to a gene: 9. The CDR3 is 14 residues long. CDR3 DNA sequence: TGTGCCAGTCCCCAGGGGGACACCGCCTACGAGCAGTACTTC. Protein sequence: CASPQGDTAYEQYF.

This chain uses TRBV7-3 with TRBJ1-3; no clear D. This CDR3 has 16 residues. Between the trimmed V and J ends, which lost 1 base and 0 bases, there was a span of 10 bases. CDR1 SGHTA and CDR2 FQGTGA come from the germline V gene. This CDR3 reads CASSLMGGSSGNTIYF. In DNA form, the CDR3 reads TGTGCCAGCAGCTTAATGGGCGGGAGCTCTGGAAACACCATATATTTT.

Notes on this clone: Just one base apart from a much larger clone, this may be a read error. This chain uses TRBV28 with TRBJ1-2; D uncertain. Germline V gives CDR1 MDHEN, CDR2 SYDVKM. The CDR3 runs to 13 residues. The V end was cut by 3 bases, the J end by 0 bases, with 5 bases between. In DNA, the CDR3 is TGTGCCAGCAGTTTGTCCGCTAACTATGGCTACACCTTC. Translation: CASSLSANYGYTF.

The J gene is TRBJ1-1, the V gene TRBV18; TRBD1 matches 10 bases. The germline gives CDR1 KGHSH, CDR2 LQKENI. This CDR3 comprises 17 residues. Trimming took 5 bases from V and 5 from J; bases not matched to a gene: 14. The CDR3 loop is CASSEGLTGTGDTEAFF. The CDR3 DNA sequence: TGTGCCAGCTCAGAGGGGTTAACCGGGACAGGGGATACTGAAGCTTTCTTT.

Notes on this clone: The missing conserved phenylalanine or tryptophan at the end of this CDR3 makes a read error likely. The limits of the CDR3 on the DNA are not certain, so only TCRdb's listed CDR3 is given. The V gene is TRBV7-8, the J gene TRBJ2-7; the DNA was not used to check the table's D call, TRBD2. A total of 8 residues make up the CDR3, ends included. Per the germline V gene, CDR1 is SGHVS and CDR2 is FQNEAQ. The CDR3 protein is CASSRRGG.